This T cell receptor beta chain was captured in a study of identical twins. This clonotype was found a few times. The antigen is undetermined. Using its own MiXCR run on the 5' RACE reads, TCRdb lists one record per CDR3 protein. The table lists more than 600,000 distinct CDR3 sequences, around a sixth of them singletons. Study-level points and caveats: Out-of-frame sharing of TCR alpha in monozygotic twins was underestimated by models. Whereas memory repertoires showed no such difference, abundant cord blood beta clonotypes carried fewer insertions.

The same sample was also studied in work on T cells expressing NK-cell markers.

The sequencing sample was made of PBMCs. The receptor was isolated from a woman aged 18 to 35 in good health.

CDR3: CSVGYEQFF. The CDR3 DNA reads TGCAGCGTTGGGTATGAGCAGTTCTTC. The gene calls are TRBV29-1 and TRBJ2-1; D unresolved. The CDR3 length is 9 residues. Per the germline V gene, CDR1 is SQVTM and CDR2 is ANQGSEA. V was shortened by 4 bases and J by 8 bases, with 3 bases between the two germline ends.